The clone carrying this T cell receptor beta chain was seen only once. Its antigen is not identified. The length of the CDR3 is 12 residues. Germline-derived CDR1 and CDR2 are MDHEN and SYDVKM. Between the trimmed V and J ends, which lost 6 bases and 2 bases, there was a span of 5 bases. Here immunoSEQ multiplex PCR was the method, and the copy in TCRdb shows in-frame clones only, minus some. This sample yields over 110,000 clones, of which 85% to 90% are seen a single time; around 1.6% belongs to the top ten. These data are taken from a study of T cell responses to AZD1222 COVID-19 vaccine. Study results and caveats: Just a handful of people given AZD1222 tested seropositive at baseline. Clonal diversity may have been underestimated, and the donors were mostly white British, with more females than males.

The chain uses TRBV28 and TRBJ2-1, with no clear D. The material was peripheral blood, obtained 28 days after the second AZD1222 dose. The receptor was derived from an adult who received the AZD1222 COVID-19 vaccine. The chain's CDR3 is CASSGPYNEQFF. DNA of the CDR3: TGTGCCAGCAGCGGTCCCTACAATGAGCAGTTCTTC.